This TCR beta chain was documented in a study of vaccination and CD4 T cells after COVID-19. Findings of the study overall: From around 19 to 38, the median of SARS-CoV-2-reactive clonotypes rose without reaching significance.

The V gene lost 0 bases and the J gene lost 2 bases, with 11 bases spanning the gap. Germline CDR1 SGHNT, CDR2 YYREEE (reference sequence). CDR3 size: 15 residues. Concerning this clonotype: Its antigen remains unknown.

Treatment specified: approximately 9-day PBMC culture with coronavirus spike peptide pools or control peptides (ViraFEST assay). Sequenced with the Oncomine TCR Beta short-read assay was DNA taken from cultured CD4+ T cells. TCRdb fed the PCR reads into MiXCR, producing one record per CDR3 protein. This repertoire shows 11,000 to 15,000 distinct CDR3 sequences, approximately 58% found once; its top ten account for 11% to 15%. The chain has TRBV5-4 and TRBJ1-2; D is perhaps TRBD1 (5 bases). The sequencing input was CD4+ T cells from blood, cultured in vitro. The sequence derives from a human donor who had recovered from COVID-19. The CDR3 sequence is CASSLAGGGNYGYTF. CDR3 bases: TGTGCCAGCAGCTTGGCCGGGGGGGGAAACTATGGCTACACCTTC.